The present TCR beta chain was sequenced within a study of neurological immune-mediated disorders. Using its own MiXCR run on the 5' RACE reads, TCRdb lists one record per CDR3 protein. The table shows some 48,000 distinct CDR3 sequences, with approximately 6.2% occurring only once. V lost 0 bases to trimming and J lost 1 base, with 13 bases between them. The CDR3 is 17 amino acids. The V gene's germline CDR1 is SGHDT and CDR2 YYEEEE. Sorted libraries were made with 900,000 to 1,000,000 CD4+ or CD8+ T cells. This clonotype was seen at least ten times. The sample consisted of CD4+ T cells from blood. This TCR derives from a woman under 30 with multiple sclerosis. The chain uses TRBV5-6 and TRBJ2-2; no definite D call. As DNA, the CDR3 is TGTGCCAGCAGCTTGGGGCAGACCACCTGGAACACCGGGGAGCTGTTTTTT. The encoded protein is CASSLGQTTWNTGELFF.